These 18 T cell receptor beta chains came from one sample sequenced in a study of blood T cells in healthy people across ages. It was with a sample-barcoded 5' primer and a J-beta primer mix that a second PCR of roughly 7 to 11 cycles was run. MiXCR was run by TCRdb on the 5' RACE reads, yielding one entry per CDR3 protein. The top ten clones hold roughly 23% of a sample with around 970,000 distinct CDR3 sequences, roughly 50% of them seen once. Sequenced sample: blood. The receptor set was obtained from a woman between 55 and 75 years old in good health.

This clonotype was seen a handful of times. J is TRBJ2-2 and V is TRBV20-1, with D possibly matching TRBD2 (5 bases). Per the germline V gene, CDR1 is DFQATT and CDR2 is SNEGSKA (reference sequence). This CDR3 spans 14 amino acids. V lost 1 base and J 5 bases, leaving 11 bases between the germline ends. CDR3 DNA sequence: TGCAGTGCTAGAGTTACTAGTTTTACCGGGGAGCTGTTTTTT. The encoded protein is CSARVTSFTGELFF.

The V call is TRBV13, the J call TRBJ2-7; D is possibly TRBD2 (7 bases). Per germline, CDR1 PRHDT and CDR2 FYEKMQ (reference sequence). V was shortened by 5 bases and J by 3 bases, with 17 bases between the two germline ends. The CDR3 spans 15 residues. CDR3 coding DNA: TGTGCCAGCAGCCACATTAGGGGGGGAGACTACGAGCAGTACTTC. Translated: CASSHIRGGDYEQYF.

The gene calls are TRBV11-2 and TRBJ2-4, with D perhaps matching TRBD2 (5 bases). The end of the DNA is better explained by TRBJ2-7, so the J call may be wrong. Germline V lookup: CDR1 SGHAT, CDR2 FQNNGV. The CDR3 is 15 residues long. Written as DNA, the CDR3 is TGTGCCAGCAGCTTAGATCACGGGAATCGATACGAGCAGTACTTC. Encoded protein: CASSLDHGNRYEQYF.

In this sample, this clonotype turned up a few times. DNA of the CDR3: TGTGCCAGCAGCGTTCTGGTGGGCACAGATACGCAGTATTTT. It translates to CASSVLVGTDTQYF. The rearrangement links TRBV9 to TRBJ2-3, with D unresolved. Trimming left V 2 bases short and J 1 base short, with 8 bases between. The CDR3 sequence is 14 residues long. Germline-derived CDR1 and CDR2 are SGDLS and YYNGEE.

The V call is TRBV7-3, the J call TRBJ2-3; D unresolved. The ends were cut back, 5 bases at V and 2 bases at J, with 11 bases in the middle. The length of the CDR3 is 14 residues. Germline loops: CDR1 SGHTA, CDR2 FQGTGA. Here the CDR3 DNA reads TGTGCCAGCAGCCCCCGGGCCACCACAGATACGCAGTATTTT. Amino acids: CASSPRATTDTQYF.

The CDR3 sequence is CSVEEARGYQETQYF. In DNA, the CDR3 is TGCAGCGTTGAAGAAGCGAGAGGGTACCAAGAGACCCAGTACTTC. The V and J genes are TRBV29-1 and TRBJ2-5; the D gene is possibly TRBD2 (5 bases). V lost 0 bases, J lost 0 bases, and 11 bases lay in between. The CDR3 runs to 15 residues. The V gene's germline CDR1 is SQVTM and CDR2 ANQGSEA.

The V call is TRBV5-1, the J call TRBJ2-3; TRBD2 matches 7 bases. Germline values: CDR1 SGHRS, CDR2 YFSETQ. V lost 7 bases to trimming and J lost 1 base; unmatched junction nucleotides: 6. The CDR3 extends over 14 amino acids. CDR3 region: CASGREGRTDTQYF. The CDR3 region has the DNA TGCGCCAGCGGGAGGGAGGGTCGCACAGATACGCAGTATTTT. The variable domain in full, completed from reference TRBV5-1 and TRBJ2-3, reads KAGVTQTPRYLIKTRGQQVTLSCSPISGHRSVSWYQQTPGQGLQFLFEYFSETQRNKGNFPGRFSGRQFSNSRSEMNVSTLELGDSALYLCASGREGRTDTQYFGPGTRLTVL.

J is TRBJ2-5 and V is TRBV15; D is perhaps TRBD1 or TRBD2 (5 bases each). V lost 7 bases, J lost 2 bases, and 14 bases lay in between. CDR3 length equals 14 residues. Germline V gene sequence: CDR1 LNHNV, CDR2 YYDKDF (reference sequence). CDR3 protein: CATTRGAPQETQYF. CDR3 DNA sequence: TGTGCCACCACTCGAGGGGCCCCACAAGAGACCCAGTACTTC.

This chain connects TRBV12-3 or TRBV12-4 to TRBJ2-6; 8 bases agree with TRBD1. The CDR3 loop spans 18 amino acids. Trimming at V came to 5 bases and at J to 0 bases, leaving 9 bases not matched to a gene. Here the CDR3 reads CASSPDRGRSSGANVLTF. Here the CDR3 DNA reads TGTGCCAGCAGTCCCGACAGGGGCAGATCCTCTGGGGCCAACGTCCTGACTTTC.

The V call is TRBV5-4, the J call TRBJ2-3; weak D call: TRBD2 (5 bases). Looked up from germline, CDR1 is SGHNT and CDR2 is YYREEE (reference sequence). The CDR3 has 14 amino acids. The ends were cut back, 6 bases at V and 1 base at J, with 12 bases in the middle. The DNA of the CDR3 is TGTGCCAGCAACTCGGGGTGGGGCACAGATACGCAGTATTTT. It translates to CASNSGWGTDTQYF.

Only a few counts were recorded for this clonotype. The chain combines TRBV29-1 with TRBJ2-5, with D possibly being TRBD1 (5 bases). CDR3 length: 13 residues. Germline lookup yields CDR1 SQVTM and CDR2 ANQGSEA. V dropped 2 bases and J dropped 2 bases, with 9 bases sitting between them. The CDR3 here is CSVEIHRQETQYF. The CDR3 coding sequence is TGCAGCGTTGAAATCCACAGGCAAGAGACCCAGTACTTC. The full variable domain, in which reference TRBV29-1 and TRBJ2-5 provide the parts outside the CDR3, is SAVISQKPSRDICQRGTSLTIQCQVDSQVTMMFWYRQQPGQSLTLIATANQGSEATYESGFVIDKFPISRPNLTFSTLTVSNMSPEDSSIYLCSVEIHRQETQYFGPGTRLLVL.

In this sample, this clonotype turned up once. V usage is TRBV6-2 or TRBV6-3 and J usage is TRBJ2-1, with 9 bases matching TRBD2. This CDR3 is 17 amino acids long. Unmatched junction bases numbered 15, after V lost 6 bases and J lost 6 bases. In germline, CDR1 is MNHEY, CDR2 SVGEGT. CDR3 nucleotide sequence: TGTGCCAGCAGATCCCTACTAGCGGGCCAATTGGGCAATGAGCAGTTCTTC. Protein: CASRSLLAGQLGNEQFF.

The table lists this clonotype with a few counts. The chain is built from TRBV4-2 and TRBJ2-7; the match to TRBD2 covers 12 bases. Germline trimming cut 4 bases from V and 1 base from J; bases unmatched to any gene: 5. The CDR3 spans 16 residues. The germline gives CDR1 LGHNA, CDR2 YNFKEQ. CDR3 residues: CASSPMTSGSSYEQYF. CDR3 coding DNA: TGTGCCAGCAGCCCCATGACTAGCGGGAGTTCCTACGAGCAGTACTTC.

The CDR3 DNA reads as TGTGCCAGCAGTTTTTGGCCCGCCGGGACAGCCTACGAGCAGTACTTC. Its protein product is CASSFWPAGTAYEQYF. The chain is built from TRBV28 and TRBJ2-4, with 7 bases identical to TRBD1. Gene TRBJ2-7 matches the end of the DNA better, so the J call may be wrong. The CDR3 extends over 16 amino acids. Per germline, CDR1 MDHEN and CDR2 SYDVKM.

Details on this clonotype: Since a much larger clone is just one base distant, this may be a read error. The rearrangement joins TRBV7-2 to TRBJ2-7; 8 bases map to TRBD1. Germline CDR1 SGHTA, CDR2 FQGNSA. V shed 5 bases and J 2 bases; nucleotides not matched to a gene: 8. The CDR3 totals 15 residues. This chain's CDR3 is CASSPLDRETYEQYF. The CDR3 DNA follows: TGTGCCAGCAGCCCCTTGGACAGGGAAACCTACGAGCAGTACTTC.

Written as DNA, the CDR3 is TGTGCCAGCAGCTTGGATATTGGTGAAGCTTTCTTT. It yields the protein CASSLDIGEAFF. The rearrangement links TRBV5-5 to TRBJ1-1; no firm D call. Germline loops: CDR1 SGHKS, CDR2 YYEKEE (reference sequence). This CDR3 is 12 amino acids long. V lost 0 bases and J 7 bases, leaving 7 bases between the germline ends.

This clonotype was detected only a few times. V usage is TRBV20-1 and J usage is TRBJ2-5, with 12 bases matching TRBD2. The CDR3 consists of 17 residues. The germline gives CDR1 DFQATT, CDR2 SNEGSKA (reference sequence). J gave up 5 bases and V 3 bases, and 13 bases lay outside the gene matches. The CDR3 DNA reads TGCAGTGCTAGCCCCTGGGAACTAGCGGGAGGTGCCGAGACCCAGTACTTC. Translated, it gives CSASPWELAGGAETQYF.

The gene calls are TRBV7-6 and TRBJ2-3; 9 positions agree with TRBD1. Germline V gene data show CDR1 as SGHVS and CDR2 as FNYEAQ. CDR3 size: 14 residues. V was clipped by 4 bases and J by 6 bases; unmatched bases: 5. The CDR3 DNA sequence: TGTGCCAGCAGCTCAGGACAGGGGCGCGATACGCAGTATTTT. Translated, it gives CASSSGQGRDTQYF.